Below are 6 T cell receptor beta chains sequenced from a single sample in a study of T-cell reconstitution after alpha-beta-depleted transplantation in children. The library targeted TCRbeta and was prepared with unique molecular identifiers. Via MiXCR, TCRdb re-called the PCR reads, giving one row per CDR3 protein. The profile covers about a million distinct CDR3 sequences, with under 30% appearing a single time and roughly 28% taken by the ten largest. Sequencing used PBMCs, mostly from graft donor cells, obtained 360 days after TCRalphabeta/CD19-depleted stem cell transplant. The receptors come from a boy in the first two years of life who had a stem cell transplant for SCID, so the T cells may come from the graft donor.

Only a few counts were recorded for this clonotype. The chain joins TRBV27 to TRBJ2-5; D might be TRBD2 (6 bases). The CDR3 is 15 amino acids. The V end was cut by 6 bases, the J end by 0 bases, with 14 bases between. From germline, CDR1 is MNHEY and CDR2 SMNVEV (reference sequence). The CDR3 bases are TGTGCCAGCAGGACCCGGGGGTTGTACCAAGAGACCCAGTACTTC. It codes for CASRTRGLYQETQYF.

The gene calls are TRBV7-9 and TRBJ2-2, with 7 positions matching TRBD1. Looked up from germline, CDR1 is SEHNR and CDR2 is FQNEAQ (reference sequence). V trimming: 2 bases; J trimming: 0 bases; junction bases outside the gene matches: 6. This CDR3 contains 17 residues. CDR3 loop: CASSLPSDRTNTGELFF. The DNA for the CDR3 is TGTGCCAGCAGCTTACCCTCGGACAGGACGAACACCGGGGAGCTGTTTTTT.

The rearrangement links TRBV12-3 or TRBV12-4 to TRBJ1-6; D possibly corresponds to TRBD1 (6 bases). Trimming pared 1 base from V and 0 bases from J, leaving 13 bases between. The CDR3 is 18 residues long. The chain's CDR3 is CASSLGGAFGSYNSPLHF. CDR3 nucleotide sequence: TGTGCCAGCAGTTTAGGGGGGGCTTTTGGCTCCTATAATTCACCCCTCCACTTT.

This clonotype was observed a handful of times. The CDR3 region is CASSPQGAGGYTF. In DNA, the CDR3 is TGTGCCAGCAGTCCACAGGGGGCTGGGGGCTACACCTTC. The V call is TRBV6-5, the J call TRBJ1-2; 9 nucleotides line up with TRBD1. With 5 bases clipped from V and 8 bases from J, the junction kept 6 bases outside the gene matches. The CDR3 has 13 residues. Germline-derived CDR1 and CDR2 are MNHEY and SVGAGI.

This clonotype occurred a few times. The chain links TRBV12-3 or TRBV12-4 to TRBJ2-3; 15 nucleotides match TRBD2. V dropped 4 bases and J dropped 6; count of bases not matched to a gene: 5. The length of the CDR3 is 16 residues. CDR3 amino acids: CASSSGLAGGLDTQYF. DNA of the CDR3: TGTGCCAGCAGTTCCGGACTAGCGGGGGGGCTTGATACGCAGTATTTT.

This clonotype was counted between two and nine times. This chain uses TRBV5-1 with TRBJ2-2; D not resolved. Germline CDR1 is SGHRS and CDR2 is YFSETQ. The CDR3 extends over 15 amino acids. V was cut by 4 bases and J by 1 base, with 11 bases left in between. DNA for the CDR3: TGCGCCAGCAGCCTCCAATCAGGGAACACCGGGGAGCTGTTTTTT. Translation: CASSLQSGNTGELFF. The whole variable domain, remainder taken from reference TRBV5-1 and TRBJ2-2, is KAGVTQTPRYLIKTRGQQVTLSCSPISGHRSVSWYQQTPGQGLQFLFEYFSETQRNKGNFPGRFSGRQFSNSRSEMNVSTLELGDSALYLCASSLQSGNTGELFFGEGSRLTVL.